The entry below gives a single TCR beta chain sequence along with its context. In the original processing: Nucleated cell number was recorded as an estimate derived from reference gene primer amplification. This table comes from immunoSEQ multiplex PCR, and its TCRdb copy is limited to in-frame clones, with some not included. V and J calls and clone size follow that table, whereas D and trimming were derived from the DNA. The sample consists of roughly 250,000 clones, around four fifths of them appearing once. CDR3 size: 15 residues. In germline, CDR1 is KGHSH, CDR2 LQKENI. The V end lost 3 bases, the J end lost 1 base, and 10 bases lay between the germline ends. The data belong to a study of blood T cell repertoires in COVID-19.

Sequencing was performed on peripheral blood. The V call is TRBV18, the J call TRBJ1-3; D gene ambiguous. The TCR sequence derives from a woman aged 55-70 years with active or convalescent COVID-19. The CDR3 loop reads CASSPVPSSGNTIYF. CDR3 bases: TGTGCCAGCTCACCTGTCCCGTCGTCTGGAAACACCATATATTTT.